This is a list of T cell receptor beta chains from one sample in a study of technical replicates of blood from a few donors. Produced via immunoSEQ multiplex PCR; TCRdb's table is partial and in-frame only. This table has tens of thousands of clones, around 96% appearing once. Sequences were obtained from T cells isolated from PBMCs. Receptors originate from a human donor in good health. CDR3s include the opening cysteine and the closing phenylalanine or tryptophan. D genes are given only for firm matches. Not every row has a clone size; where given, it reads once, few, many or a size class.

J gene	D gene	V gene	clone size	CDR3 DNA	CDR3 protein
TRBJ2-1	TRBD2	TRBV27	once	TGTGCCAGCAGTTTGGGCAAAACATTAGCGGGAGTTATCCCCAATGAGCAGTTCTTC	CASSLGKTLAGVIPNEQFF
TRBJ1-2	-	TRBV19	-	TGTGCCAGCAGACCCGAGGACAGTTTTAGCTACACCTTC	CASRPEDSFSYTF
TRBJ1-2	TRBD1	TRBV2	-	TGTGCCAGCAGTGAATTAGGACAGGGCGGCTACACCTTC	CASSELGQGGYTF
TRBJ2-7	-	TRBV15	once	TGTGCCACCAGCTCCCGACAGCTGAACCTCTACGAGCAGTACTTC	CATSSRQLNLYEQYF
TRBJ1-4	TRBD1	TRBV30	-	TGTGCCTGGGAGAGGGGAGTGGGGACAGTTAATGAAAAACTGTTTTTT	CAWERGVGTVNEKLFF
TRBJ1-1	-	TRBV7-8	-	TGTGCCAGCAGCTCTAGTGGGGGGGTGTCCACTGAAGCTTTCTTT	CASSSSGGVSTEAFF
TRBJ1-2	-	TRBV7-8	-	TGTGCCAGCAGCTTAGATACAGGGAACTATGGCTACACCTTC	CASSLDTGNYGYTF
TRBJ2-1	TRBD2	TRBV5-1	-	TGCGCCAGCAGGCGAGCGGGGGGCTACAATGAGCAGTTCTTC	CASRRAGGYNEQFF
TRBJ2-5	-	TRBV18	-	TGTGCCAGCTCACCGGGAACAGGGCCAGAGACCCAGTACTTC	CASSPGTGPETQYF
TRBJ2-7	-	TRBV6-1	-	TGTGCCAGCAGTGACGAGGAAATACGCTCCTACGAGCAGTACTTC	CASSDEEIRSYEQYF
TRBJ2-5	TRBD1	TRBV6-5	few	TGTGCCAGCATTCCCTCCAGGGGGTCAGGGGAGACCCAGTACTTC	CASIPSRGSGETQYF
TRBJ2-5	TRBD1	TRBV27	-	TGTGCCAGCAGTTTAAGTGGGTCAGGGGGCGCGGAGACCCAGTACTTC	CASSLSGSGGAETQYF
TRBJ1-2	-	TRBV28	-	TGTGCCACCGCACATTATGGCTACACCTTC	CATAHYGYTF
TRBJ2-5	TRBD2	TRBV28	-	TGTGCCAGCCAAATAGCGGGAGAAGAGACCCAGTACTTC	CASQIAGEETQYF
TRBJ2-5	-	TRBV10-2	-	TGCGCCAGCAGTGAGGGGCGGGTGGCCCAGTACTTC	CASSEGRVAQYF
TRBJ2-2	-	TRBV2	-	TGTGCCAGCAGCTTCGGCGGGGAGCTGTTTTTT	CASSFGGELFF
TRBJ2-7	-	TRBV6-5	-	TGTGCCAGCACCTCGACTCACTCCTACGAGCAGTACTTC	CASTSTHSYEQYF
TRBJ2-7	TRBD1	TRBV4-1	-	TGCGCCAGCAGCCAAGGGGACAGGGTTGGAGAGCAGTACTTC	CASSQGDRVGEQYF
TRBJ2-1	-	TRBV14	-	TGTGCCAGCAGCCAAGGGTTCGGTCAGGGAGGACGGTTCTTC	CASSQGFGQGGRFF
TRBJ2-1	-	TRBV14	-	TGTGCCACCGTGAACTCACTAGTCTTCAATGAGCAGTTCTTC	CATVNSLVFNEQFF
TRBJ1-1	-	TRBV19	-	TGTGCCAGTAAAGTGGACAGCGGGAAGAACACTGAAGCTTTCTTT	CASKVDSGKNTEAFF
TRBJ2-7	TRBD2	TRBV19	-	TGTGCCAGTAGTATCCTAGCGGGGGCCCGCTGGGAGCAGTACTTC	CASSILAGARWEQYF
TRBJ2-1	TRBD2	TRBV4-1	once	TGCGCCAGCAGCCATAGGACTAGCGGGAGACTCCCCTTCAATGAGCAGTTCTTC	CASSHRTSGRLPFNEQFF
TRBJ1-1	-	TRBV9	-	TGTGCCAGCAGCATCAGGGTAAACACTGAAGCTTTCTTT	CASSIRVNTEAFF
TRBJ2-1	TRBD1	TRBV30	-	TGTGCCTGGAGTGTGGGGACAGGTACATACAATGAGCAGTTCTTC	CAWSVGTGTYNEQFF
TRBJ1-2	TRBD1	TRBV7-8	-	TGTGCCAGCAGCCGAACAGGGGGCATCGTGGATGGCTACACCTTC	CASSRTGGIVDGYTF
TRBJ2-7	TRBD2	TRBV19	once	TGTGCCAGTAGTATAATCCCCCTGAGCGGGGACTACGAGCAGTACTTC	CASSIIPLSGDYEQYF
TRBJ1-2	TRBD1	TRBV2	-	TGTGCCAGCAGTGTTAGCGGGACAGGGTGGCCGGGTGGCTACACCTTC	CASSVSGTGWPGGYTF
TRBJ2-7	-	TRBV5-8	-	TGTGCCAGCAGCTTGAATGGGGGTAGCGGCGAGCAGTACTTC	CASSLNGGSGEQYF
TRBJ2-5	-	TRBV5-4	-	TGTGCCAGCAGCCATAGCGGTAGTTACCAAGAGACCCAGTACTTC	CASSHSGSYQETQYF
TRBJ1-1	TRBD1	TRBV6-1	-	TGTGCCAGCGGGGGACAGGGCACTGAAGCTTTCTTT	CASGGQGTEAFF
TRBJ2-5	-	TRBV5-1	-	TGCGCCAGCAGCGAACCGACGGGTTCGGAGACCCAGTACTTC	CASSEPTGSETQYF
TRBJ2-1	-	TRBV7-9	-	TGTGCCAGCAGCTTACGATTAGGGGTTAATGAGCAGTTCTTC	CASSLRLGVNEQFF
TRBJ1-2	-	TRBV6-1	-	TGTGCCAGCAGTCCCACCGGGACTATGAATGGCTACACCTTC	CASSPTGTMNGYTF
TRBJ2-2	TRBD1	TRBV5-1	-	TGCGCCAGCAGCTTGGGAGACAGGGGGCTTGGCGGGGAGCTGTTTTTT	CASSLGDRGLGGELFF
TRBJ1-2	-	TRBV28	-	TGTGCCAGCAGTAACTTACAGGTTTTCTATGGCTACACCTTC	CASSNLQVFYGYTF
TRBJ2-7	TRBD1	TRBV6-1	-	TGTGCCACCAATGTCAGGACAGGGAGAGCCGAGCAGTACTTC	CATNVRTGRAEQYF
TRBJ2-1	-	TRBV30	-	TGTGCCTGGAGTCTTGGGGGGTACTCCTACAATGAGCAGTTCTTC	CAWSLGGYSYNEQFF
TRBJ2-3	TRBD2	TRBV19	once	TGTGCCAGTAGTCCGGGACTAGCGGTTAGCACAGATACGCAGTATTTT	CASSPGLAVSTDTQYF
TRBJ2-3	-	TRBV5-1	once	TGCGCCAGCAGCTCCCGGACACTTACCACAGATACGCAGTATTTT	CASSSRTLTTDTQYF
TRBJ1-1	-	TRBV19	-	TGTGCCAGTAGAGACAACAGACCAGATCATGTGAACACTGAAGCTTTCTTT	CASRDNRPDHVNTEAFF
TRBJ2-3	-	TRBV5-4	-	TGTGCCAGCAGCCCTGGGAGAATAGAACAGACAGATACGCAGTATTTT	CASSPGRIEQTDTQYF
TRBJ2-7	-	TRBV11-2	-	TGTGCCAGCAGCCCCGGACGGGGGAACAACGAGCAGTACTTC	CASSPGRGNNEQYF
TRBJ2-1	TRBD1	TRBV5-6	-	TGTGCCAGCAGCCGGGACAGAAACTCCTACAATGAGCAGTTCTTC	CASSRDRNSYNEQFF
TRBJ2-7	-	TRBV19	once	TGTGCCAGTAGTACTAGGGGGACGGTGAGCTCCTACGAGCAGTACTTC	CASSTRGTVSSYEQYF
TRBJ2-1	-	TRBV18	-	TGTGCCAGCTCACCGTCCGGGAACCCGATATACAATGAGCAGTTCTTC	CASSPSGNPIYNEQFF
TRBJ1-1	-	TRBV6-5	-	TGTGCCAGCAGTTACTCCGTTATGAGCGACACTGAAGCTTTCTTT	CASSYSVMSDTEAFF
TRBJ2-1	TRBD2	TRBV28	-	TGTGCCAGCAGGACGGGACTAGTTCCCAATGAGCAGTTCTTC	CASRTGLVPNEQFF
TRBJ1-2	-	TRBV28	-	TGTGCCAGCAGTCAGGACAGATTCGATGGCTACACCTTC	CASSQDRFDGYTF
TRBJ2-5	TRBD2	TRBV13	-	TGTGCCAGCAGCCGATGGACTAGCGGGGGACTAGACCAAGAGACCCAGTACTTC	CASSRWTSGGLDQETQYF
TRBJ2-5	TRBD1	TRBV12-5	-	TGTGCTAGTGGCCGGACAGGGGGCGAAGGAGAGACCCAGTACTTC	CASGRTGGEGETQYF
TRBJ2-7	-	TRBV6-5	-	TGTGCCAGCAGTTACCTTGGGGGGGAGCAGTACTTC	CASSYLGGEQYF
TRBJ2-1	-	TRBV9	-	TGTGCCAGCAGCGCGGGGGGCTCCAATGAGCAGTTCTTC	CASSAGGSNEQFF
TRBJ2-2	-	TRBV6-1	once	TGTGCCAGCAGCCCACTAGTCGGGGAGCTGTTTTTT	CASSPLVGELFF
TRBJ2-1	TRBD1	TRBV2	-	TGTGCCAGCAGCGTTACAGGGGTTGAGCAGTTCTTC	CASSVTGVEQFF
TRBJ2-1	TRBD1	TRBV6-6	few	TGTGCCAGCAGTTCCCCGGGACAGGGGGAAAATGAGCAGTTCTTC	CASSSPGQGENEQFF
TRBJ2-7	-	TRBV18	once	TGTGCCAGCTCACCCCCAGACTTGACCTACGAGCAGTACTTC	CASSPPDLTYEQYF
TRBJ1-2	-	TRBV19	-	TGTGCCAGTACCTCGTCCATAAGGAGGGATGGCTACACCTTC	CASTSSIRRDGYTF
TRBJ2-1	-	TRBV7-9	once	TGTGCCAGCAGAGAGGCCCACAATGAGCAGTTCTTC	CASREAHNEQFF
TRBJ2-1	TRBD2	TRBV19	-	TGTGCCAGTAGTATACAGCGGGACCTCCTATACAATGAGCAGTTCTTC	CASSIQRDLLYNEQFF